This TCR beta chain was retrieved from a study of T cell clones after liver transplantation. Across the whole study: Post-transplant blood was tracked for graft-donor-reactive T cell clones identified in a pre-transplant mixed lymphocyte reaction. Samples came pre-transplant, pre-randomization before withdrawal, and post-randomization after withdrawal ended.

Points on this clone: What it binds is not known.

Study results and limitations: Post-transplant time points were not standardized, so conclusions are preliminary.

Thawed unstimulated PBMCs were FACS-sorted by CD3, CD4 and CD8 into two populations. The repertoire was sequenced with immunoSEQ multiplex PCR; TCRdb's copy has only in-frame clones and lacks some. The table records 55,000 to 75,000 clones, roughly 70% of them present only once. The V gene lost 6 bases and the J gene lost 0 bases, with 12 bases spanning the gap. Germline CDR1 MNHEY, CDR2 SVGAGI. There are 14 residues in the CDR3. The specimen comprised CD4+ T cells from blood, sampled at the roughly 15-month timepoint. This sequence was found in a human patient who received a liver transplant. Some T cells may arise from the graft donor. The chain carries TRBV6-5 and TRBJ2-7; D possibly uses TRBD1 or TRBD2 (6 bases each). The CDR3 DNA reads as TGTGCCAGCAGGGAGGGGGTGCACTCCTACGAGCAGTACTTC. This sequence encodes CASREGVHSYEQYF.